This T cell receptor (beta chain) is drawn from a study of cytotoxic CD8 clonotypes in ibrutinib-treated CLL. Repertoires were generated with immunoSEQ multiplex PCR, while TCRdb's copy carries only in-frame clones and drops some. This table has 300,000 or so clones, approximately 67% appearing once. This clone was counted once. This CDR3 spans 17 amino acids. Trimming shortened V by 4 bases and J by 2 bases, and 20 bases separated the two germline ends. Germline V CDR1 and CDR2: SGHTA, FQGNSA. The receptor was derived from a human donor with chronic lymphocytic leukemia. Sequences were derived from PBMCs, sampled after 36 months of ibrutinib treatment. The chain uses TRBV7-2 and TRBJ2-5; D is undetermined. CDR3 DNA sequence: TGTGCCAGCAGCTCCGCTCCCCTATATTCCCAACAAGAGACCCAGTACTTC. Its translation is CASSSAPLYSQQETQYF.